This T cell receptor (beta chain) was sequenced in a study of T cell repertoires in cytomegalovirus infection (dated by TCRdb to the late 2010s). About the study as a whole: Because public TCR beta signatures pointed to carriage of CMV infection together with the matching HLA type, the HLA type of each donor mattered for the analysis.

Points on this clonotype: Its target antigen remains unknown. Base quality data are lacking; no much larger clone is found one base away.

The data were produced on an Illumina HiSeq 1500. Clones were called with MiXCR by TCRdb after fastp trimmed the public reads at Q25, and only in-frame beta chains were retained. Identical CDR3 protein sequences are pooled into one entry, listed with their most common genes and DNA. This sample holds a few hundred thousand distinct CDR3 sequences; around a sixth were observed only once. The ten largest clones take up around 12% of the sample. Beyond this particular receptor, the publication reports: The ex vivo response was dominated by HLA-C-restricted CMV-specific TCR beta clonotypes, and the single most frequent clonotype in two of eight donors was supplied by these HLA-C-restricted clonotypes. Cumulative frequency of public TCR beta family members discriminated carriers of CMV infection plus the relevant HLA type in this cohort and an independent roughly 340-donor cohort.

The CDR3 goes from the cysteine to the phenylalanine over 13 residues. Kept here is only the CDR3 DNA, which spans 39 bases and is read in frame from base 1. Trimming at the junction amounts to 3 bases on V and 6 bases on J, and the germline ends lie 9 bases apart. The germline V gene (reference sequence) yields SEHNR for CDR1 and FQNEAQ for CDR2. The rearranged segments are TRBV7-9 and TRBJ2-1; no D gene can be assigned with confidence. This TCR was sampled from a human donor in good health (CMV status not recorded). Some clones in this sample may be carry-over from other donors' samples. The sequenced material came from PBMCs. The bases are TGTGCCAGCAGCTTTGGAACCACCAATGAGCAGTTCTTC. The resulting protein is CASSFGTTNEQFF. Joined to the reference TRBV7-9 and TRBJ2-1 proteins, this CDR3 gives the full variable domain: DTGVSQNPRHKITKRGQNVTFRCDPISEHNRLYWYRQTLGQGPEFLTYFQNEAQLEKSRLLSDRFSAERPKGSFSTLEIQRTEQGDSAMYLCASSFGTTNEQFFGPGTRLTVL.